Below are 9 T cell receptor beta chains sequenced from a single sample in a study of blood T cell repertoires in COVID-19. Data came from immunoSEQ multiplex PCR; TCRdb stores just in-frame clones and leaves some out. The sample carries 140,000 to 150,000 clones, just under 85% recorded once. Material for sequencing was PBMCs or T cells enriched from blood (not recorded which). These receptors came from a woman aged 40 to 49 who had recovered from COVID-19.

This chain connects TRBV5-6 to TRBJ2-5; 11 bases align to TRBD2. This CDR3 is 16 amino acids long. Germline CDR1 is SGHDT and CDR2 is YYEEEE. With V trimmed by 4 bases and J by 1 base, 6 bases remained unmatched. In nucleotides, the CDR3 is TGTGCCAGCAGCCTCAGGACTAGCGGGTCCCAAGAGACCCAGTACTTC. This codes for CASSLRTSGSQETQYF.

Worth noting for this clone: Other DNA sequences in the same sample also yield this CDR3. J is TRBJ2-7 and V is TRBV30; D not resolved. The CDR3 contains 13 residues. Germline V gene lookup returns CDR1 GTSNPN and CDR2 SVGIG (reference sequence). Trimming removed 0 bases from V and 3 bases from J, with 9 bases in between. CDR3: CAWSVSLYYEQYF. The CDR3 DNA is TGTGCCTGGAGTGTTTCCCTTTACTACGAGCAGTACTTC.

This clone has only a few counts. The rearrangement links TRBV7-3 to TRBJ2-1; TRBD1 matches 8 bases. CDR3 size: 13 residues. Germline V CDR1 and CDR2: SGHTA, FQGTGA. Trimming took 11 bases from V and 1 from J; bases not matched to a gene: 4. Written as DNA, the CDR3 is TGTGCCTCCGGACAGGGATCCTACAATGAGCAGTTCTTC. It encodes CASGQGSYNEQFF. Based on the CDR3 plus reference TRBV7-3 and TRBJ2-1, the full variable domain is GAGVSQTPSNKVTEKGKYVELRCDPISGHTALYWYRQSLGQGPEFLIYFQGTGAADDSGLPNDRFFAVRPEGSVSTLKIQRTERGDSAVYLCASGQGSYNEQFFGPGTRLTVL.

The CDR3 sequence is CASSYGNTIYF. The CDR3 DNA follows: TGCGCCAGCAGCTACGGAAACACCATATATTTT. The chain carries TRBV23-1 and TRBJ1-3, with no clear D. TRBV23-1 is noted as an ORF with a role that remains uncertain. Deletions cut 6 bases from V and 4 bases from J, with 4 bases between. This CDR3 comprises 11 residues.

This chain links TRBV30 with TRBJ1-2, with TRBD1 matching over 7 bases. The V and J ends lost 0 bases and 8 bases, in that order; junction bases with no gene match: 6. Germline lookup yields CDR1 GTSNPN and CDR2 SVGIG (reference sequence). The CDR3 consists of 13 residues. The CDR3: CAWSVTGVDGYTF. The CDR3 nucleotides are TGTGCCTGGAGTGTCACAGGGGTCGACGGCTACACCTTC.

The rearrangement joins TRBV12-3 or TRBV12-4 to TRBJ1-1; D call uncertain. The CDR3 has 11 amino acids. V was clipped by 6 bases and J by 10 bases, with 12 bases between them. CDR3 loop: CASSLAALAFF. In DNA form, the CDR3 reads TGTGCCAGCAGCCTTGCCGCACTAGCTTTCTTT.

This sequence joins TRBV15 and TRBJ1-5; D not certain. V lost 0 bases and J 3 bases, leaving 15 bases between the germline ends. The CDR3 runs 17 residues. CDR1 and CDR2 from the germline V gene are LNHNV and YYDKDF (reference sequence). The CDR3 nucleotides are TGTGCCACCAGCAGAGATTACGGGGTCGGACTCAATCAGCCCCAGCATTTT. This gives the protein CATSRDYGVGLNQPQHF.

The V and J genes are TRBV19 and TRBJ2-1, with 9 nucleotides matching TRBD2. The CDR3 covers 17 residues. Germline V gene data show CDR1 as LNHDA and CDR2 as SQIVND (reference sequence). The ends lost 7 bases at V and 5 bases at J; junction bases unmatched: 15. The CDR3 DNA reads TGTGCCAGTAAAGGGTTGGTGAGCGGGAGGCGGGACAATGAGCAGTTCTTC. Protein: CASKGLVSGRRDNEQFF.

This sequence joins TRBV5-1 and TRBJ2-5; weak D call: TRBD2 (5 bases). This CDR3 spans 15 amino acids. Trimming removed 0 bases from V and 4 bases from J, with 13 bases in between. CDR1 and CDR2 (germline): SGHRS, YFSETQ. CDR3: CASSLEFGIRETQYF. The CDR3 coding sequence is TGCGCCAGCAGCTTGGAGTTCGGGATTAGAGAGACCCAGTACTTC.